A single sample gave rise to the 5 T cell receptor beta chains below, sequenced in a study of PD-1 blockade in classical Hodgkin lymphoma. After autologous stem cell transplantation all patients relapsed, and prior brentuximab vedotin exposure differed between cohorts. Generated by immunoSEQ multiplex PCR, the TCRdb table keeps only in-frame clones and is missing some. The data contain under 75,000 clones, around 90% of them singletons. This specimen consisted of peripheral blood mononuclear cells (PBMCs), obtained before the second cycle of nivolumab. These receptor sequences come from a human donor with classical Hodgkin lymphoma.

The rearrangement links TRBV5-1 to TRBJ1-3, with unresolved D. The V end was cut by 4 bases, the J end by 3 bases, with 14 bases between. The CDR3 extends over 15 amino acids. Germline-derived CDR1 and CDR2 are SGHRS and YFSETQ. CDR3 coding DNA: TGCGCCAGCAGCCCGATGGACTTACATGGAAACACCATATATTTT. This translates into CASSPMDLHGNTIYF. Full variable domain (rest looked up from reference TRBV5-1 and TRBJ1-3): KAGVTQTPRYLIKTRGQQVTLSCSPISGHRSVSWYQQTPGQGLQFLFEYFSETQRNKGNFPGRFSGRQFSNSRSEMNVSTLELGDSALYLCASSPMDLHGNTIYFGEGSWLTVV.

This chain uses TRBV2 with TRBJ2-7; D might be TRBD2 (7 bases). The germline gives CDR1 SNHLY, CDR2 FYNNEI. Trimming removed 4 bases from V and 5 bases from J, with 21 bases in between. CDR3 length equals 16 residues. The CDR3 nucleotides read TGTGCCAGCAGTGGTGGGACTACAGGGATCGACGACGAGCAGTACTTC. Translated, it gives CASSGGTTGIDDEQYF.

The rearrangement uses TRBV5-1 and TRBJ1-1; TRBD1 might be the D (6 bases). The CDR3 loop spans 14 amino acids. The V end lost 8 bases, the J end lost 4 bases, and 18 bases lay between the germline ends. CDR1 and CDR2 (germline): SGHRS, YFSETQ. The CDR3 nucleotides read TGCGCCAGTTCCTCGCCGGAGGGGGTCACTGAAGCTTTCTTT. The encoded protein is CASSSPEGVTEAFF.

This rearrangement joins TRBV5-1 to TRBJ2-5, with D unclear. The CDR3 runs 16 residues. The V end lost 0 bases, the J end lost 4 bases, and 16 bases lay between the germline ends. The V gene's germline CDR1 is SGHRS and CDR2 YFSETQ. The CDR3 DNA reads as TGCGCCAGCAGCTTGGTCGGAAGGGAAGGCCGAGAGACCCAGTACTTC. Protein: CASSLVGREGRETQYF.

The chain recombines TRBV5-1 with TRBJ2-1; 9 bases are shared with TRBD2. V was pared by 4 bases and J by 7 bases, with 3 bases of the junction left unmatched. Germline CDR1 is SGHRS and CDR2 is YFSETQ. The CDR3 is made up of 13 amino acids. The CDR3 loop is CASSAAGGNEQFF. The CDR3 bases are TGCGCCAGCAGCGCAGCGGGGGGTAATGAGCAGTTCTTC.